The clone carrying this T cell receptor beta chain was detected ten times or more. The sample comes from a study of early T cells in non-severe SARS-CoV-2 infection. The overall study: The input, bulk RNA from unsorted whole blood, was sequenced, and chains were unpaired.

From the 5' RACE reads, TCRdb called clonotypes with MiXCR, one entry per CDR3 protein. The table has roughly 80,000 distinct CDR3 sequences, around an eighth seen once. Trimming stripped 4 bases from V and 0 bases from J, with 17 bases between. Germline CDR1 reads SNHLY; CDR2 reads FYNNEI. This CDR3 is 17 amino acids long. Sample: whole blood. This TCR was sampled from an adult who was a healthcare worker with PCR-confirmed SARS-CoV-2 infection or an uninfected control (not recorded which). This chain uses TRBV2 with TRBJ2-3; D perhaps matches TRBD2 (5 bases). The CDR3 sequence is CASSGRGVYKSTDTQYF. In DNA, the CDR3 is TGTGCCAGCAGTGGCCGGGGAGTGTATAAAAGCACAGATACGCAGTATTTT.